Below are 15 T cell receptor beta chains sequenced from a single sample in a study of CD8+ T cells in alopecia areata. RNA extraction and reverse transcription yielded cDNA as sequencing template. Method: immunoSEQ multiplex PCR; TCRdb's copy keeps in-frame clones and lacks some. Among around 100,000 clones listed, 55% to 75% were seen once. Treatment noted: oral pan-JAK inhibitor, 5-10 mg twice daily. The sample in question was CD8+ T cells sorted from blood, obtained at roughly week 55, from a patient treated with tofacitinib. The receptors shown here come from a human donor with alopecia areata.

To note about this clone: Other DNA sequences in the same sample also yield this CDR3. This chain connects TRBV5-1 to TRBJ2-7; D is ambiguous. Looked up from germline, CDR1 is SGHRS and CDR2 is YFSETQ. Trimming removed 2 bases at V and 3 bases at J, with 9 bases between. The CDR3 length is 13 residues. The CDR3 nucleotides are TGCGCCAGCAGCTTAGACTTAAGCTACGAGCAGTACTTC. Amino acids: CASSLDLSYEQYF. The whole variable domain, remainder taken from reference TRBV5-1 and TRBJ2-7, is KAGVTQTPRYLIKTRGQQVTLSCSPISGHRSVSWYQQTPGQGLQFLFEYFSETQRNKGNFPGRFSGRQFSNSRSEMNVSTLELGDSALYLCASSLDLSYEQYFGPGTRLTVT.

The V call is TRBV2, the J call TRBJ1-2; D gene ambiguous. This CDR3 is 13 amino acids long. Germline V gene lookup returns CDR1 SNHLY and CDR2 FYNNEI. Trimming left V 6 bases short and J 6 bases short, with 14 bases between. This CDR3 is CASSPPRVDGYTF. The CDR3 DNA is TGTGCCAGCAGCCCACCGAGGGTGGATGGCTACACCTTC.

V is TRBV7-9 and J is TRBJ2-5; the match to TRBD2 covers 8 bases. Germline CDR1 is SEHNR and CDR2 is FQNEAQ (reference sequence). This CDR3 region has 15 residues. Germline trimming cut 5 bases from V and 4 bases from J; bases unmatched to any gene: 9. The CDR3 coding sequence is TGTGCCAGCAGCCACCCCATGAGCGGGGGAGAGACCCAGTACTTC. It codes for CASSHPMSGGETQYF.

The rearrangement joins TRBV11-2 to TRBJ2-7; a weak D match, TRBD2 (6 bases). The CDR3 has 13 amino acids. Germline loops: CDR1 SGHAT, CDR2 FQNNGV. V was shortened by 3 bases and J by 0 bases, with 6 bases between the two germline ends. The chain's CDR3 is CASSFGSSYEQYF. The CDR3 nucleotides are TGTGCCAGCAGCTTCGGGAGCTCCTACGAGCAGTACTTC.

The chain has TRBV4-2 and TRBJ1-3; D is ambiguous. V was pared by 5 bases and J by 8 bases, with 22 bases between. This CDR3 has 16 amino acids. Germline CDR1 LGHNA, CDR2 YNFKEQ. DNA for the CDR3: TGTGCCAGCAGCGGAAGGTCTCCAGCCTTGCTCGACACCATATATTTT. Translated, it gives CASSGRSPALLDTIYF.

This clone was detected a few times. V and J are TRBV25-1 and TRBJ2-1, with D perhaps matching TRBD2 (6 bases). Germline V gene lookup returns CDR1 MGHDK and CDR2 SYGVNS. The V end lost 5 bases, the J end lost 4 bases, and 12 bases lay between the germline ends. The CDR3 spans 14 residues. The CDR3 region is CASSWSGVYNEQFF. DNA for the CDR3: TGTGCCAGCAGTTGGTCGGGGGTATACAATGAGCAGTTCTTC.

This clone was seen a single time. The rearrangement joins TRBV13 to TRBJ2-1; D ambiguous. Germline V lookup: CDR1 PRHDT, CDR2 FYEKMQ (reference sequence). With 0 bases removed from V and 0 bases from J, the gap between germline ends came to 9 bases. This CDR3 contains 16 residues. The CDR3: CASSLGTSSSYNEQFF. DNA of the CDR3: TGTGCCAGCAGCTTAGGGACCTCTAGCTCCTACAATGAGCAGTTCTTC.

The V call is TRBV27, the J call TRBJ2-5, with D hard to call. The CDR3 loop spans 12 amino acids. V dropped 4 bases and J dropped 5 bases, with 8 bases sitting between them. The germline V gene encodes CDR1 MNHEY and CDR2 SMNVEV (reference sequence). The CDR3 is CASSWGGETQYF. In nucleotides, the CDR3 is TGTGCCAGCAGTTGGGGTGGGGAGACCCAGTACTTC.

This clone appeared a single time. The V and J genes are TRBV2 and TRBJ2-2; D not certain. This CDR3 has 14 residues. V lost 9 bases and J lost 4, with 15 bases in between. In germline, CDR1 is SNHLY, CDR2 FYNNEI. CDR3 DNA sequence: TGTGCCAGTTCCCCTCACACGGGCACCGGGGAGCTGTTTTTT. Protein: CASSPHTGTGELFF.

The chain employs TRBV12-5 and TRBJ1-2; D is uncertain. This CDR3 comprises 13 residues. The V gene's germline CDR1 is LGHNT and CDR2 FRNRAP. Trimming stripped 5 bases from V and 1 base from J, with 8 bases between. CDR3 sequence: CASGNQFNYGYTF. The CDR3 DNA sequence: TGTGCTAGTGGTAACCAGTTTAACTATGGCTACACCTTC.

The chain joins TRBV2 to TRBJ2-5; TRBD1 or TRBD2 may be the D gene (6 bases each). V lost 6 bases and J lost 5, with 19 bases in between. This CDR3 is built from 15 residues. Germline V gives CDR1 SNHLY, CDR2 FYNNEI. The CDR3 loop reads CASSAGPGAEETQYF. The CDR3 DNA follows: TGTGCCAGCAGCGCCGGCCCGGGGGCGGAGGAGACCCAGTACTTC.

The chain employs TRBV19 and TRBJ2-2; D is perhaps TRBD2 (5 bases). This CDR3 is 17 amino acids long. Trimming removed 3 bases at V and 1 base at J, with 15 bases between. Germline V gene data show CDR1 as LNHDA and CDR2 as SQIVND (reference sequence). CDR3 bases: TGTGCCAGTAGTATCCCCGGGTACGGGGTGAACACCGGGGAGCTGTTTTTT. Encoded protein: CASSIPGYGVNTGELFF.

The chain links TRBV6-5 to TRBJ2-3, with unresolved D. Trimming removed 7 bases from V and 0 bases from J, with 5 bases in between. CDR3 length: 12 amino acids. The germline V gene encodes CDR1 MNHEY and CDR2 SVGAGI. The CDR3 sequence is CASIGSTDTQYF. The CDR3 DNA reads TGTGCCAGCATTGGCAGCACAGATACGCAGTATTTT.

Worth noting for this clone: The same CDR3 can be traced to other DNA sequences in this sample. In DNA form, the CDR3 reads TGTGCCAGCAGTTACTCCGGGGATACGCAGTATTTT. As protein: CASSYSGDTQYF. V usage is TRBV6-5 and J usage is TRBJ2-3; no firm D call. The CDR3 is made up of 12 amino acids. Trimming left V 0 bases short and J 6 bases short, with 4 bases between. Germline V gene data show CDR1 as MNHEY and CDR2 as SVGAGI.

The chain couples TRBV14 to TRBJ2-3; D gene uncertain. The CDR3 consists of 11 residues. V shed 5 bases and J shed 6 bases, with 6 bases lying between them. Germline V gene lookup returns CDR1 SGHDN and CDR2 FVKESK. The DNA of the CDR3 is TGTGCCAGCAGCGGCGAGGATACGCAGTATTTT. Protein: CASSGEDTQYF.